This is a list of T cell receptor beta chains from one sample in a study of blood T cell repertoires in COVID-19. Here immunoSEQ multiplex PCR was the method, and the copy in TCRdb shows in-frame clones only, minus some. The sample yields 75,000 or so clones, roughly 88% seen once. The sequenced material came from peripheral blood. The receptors here all came from a middle-aged man with acute or convalescent COVID-19. CDR3s include the opening cysteine and the closing phenylalanine or tryptophan. A D gene is named only where the DNA matches it firmly. Clone size appears in some rows only: once, few, many, or a class for an expanded clone.

>TRBV24-1|-|-|TRBJ1-2
TGTGCCACCAGTGATTTCAGGTCGAACTATGGCTACACCTTC
CATSDFRSNYGYTF
>TRBV11-2|-|TRBD1|TRBJ2-5
TGTGCCAGCAGCCTGCGGACAGGGGGCTTGGAGACCCAGTACTTC
CASSLRTGGLETQYF
>TRBV11-2|-|TRBD1|TRBJ2-3
TGTGCCAGCAGCAATACAGGGGGCGTGACAGATACGCAGTATTTT
CASSNTGGVTDTQYF
>TRBV6-5|-|-|TRBJ1-4
TGTGCCAGTTCAACCCGGGCTAATGAAAAACTGTTTTTT
CASSTRANEKLFF
>TRBV7-2|-|-|TRBJ1-4
TGTGCCAGCAGCTCGCAGGGGTTTAATGAAAAACTGTTTTTT
CASSSQGFNEKLFF
>TRBV28|-|-|TRBJ1-3
TGTGCCAGCAGTTTATGGGGTGACTTCTCTGGAAACACCATATATTTT
CASSLWGDFSGNTIYF
>TRBV5-1|-|TRBD2|TRBJ2-1
TGCGCCAGCAGCTCGGCTAGCGGGGGGCCGTATAATGAGCAGTTCTTC
CASSSASGGPYNEQFF
>TRBV7-2|-|-|TRBJ1-2
TGTGCCAGCAGCTTAAATGCAGGGCCCAACTATGGCTACACCTTC
CASSLNAGPNYGYTF
>TRBV6-1|-|-|TRBJ1-1
TGTGCCAGCAGTGAATTGGGGCAGAACACTGAAGCTTTCTTT
CASSELGQNTEAFF
>TRBV5-1|once|TRBD1|TRBJ1-4
TGCGCCAGCAGCTTACAGGGGGCTCGGGAAAAACTGTTTTTT
CASSLQGAREKLFF
>TRBV29-1|-|TRBD2|TRBJ2-1
TGCAGCGTCCAGGGAGCTAGCGGGGTGGACAATGAGCAGTTCTTC
CSVQGASGVDNEQFF
>TRBV12-5|-|-|TRBJ2-1
TGTGCTAGTGGTTCCCCCGCTAGCGTAAGGGATGAGCAGTTCTTC
CASGSPASVRDEQFF
>TRBV27|-|TRBD1|TRBJ1-5
TGTGCCAGCAGTGCCGACAGGGCGTATCAGCCCCAGCATTTT
CASSADRAYQPQHF
>TRBV5-1|once|TRBD1|TRBJ1-2
TGCGCCAGCAGCACCGGGACAGGGATATCCTATGGCTACACCTTC
CASSTGTGISYGYTF
>TRBV7-7|-|TRBD1|TRBJ1-6
TGTGCTAGCAGCTTCAGACAGGGGTCACCCCTCCACTTT
CASSFRQGSPLHF
>TRBV7-6|-|TRBD1|TRBJ1-5
TGTGCCAGCAGCTTGACAGGGAATAGCAATCAGCCCCAGCATTTT
CASSLTGNSNQPQHF
>TRBV6-2/TRBV6-3|-|TRBD1|TRBJ1-1
TGTGCCAGCAGTTACCGGGACAGGATGAACACTGAAGCTTTCTTT
CASSYRDRMNTEAFF
>TRBV10-3|-|TRBD1|TRBJ2-7
TGTGCCATCAGCGGAGGGGACAGGGGGTTCGAGCAGTACTTC
CAISGGDRGFEQYF
>TRBV28|-|TRBD1|TRBJ1-2
TGTGCCAGCAGTTTTACCCCCGGACAGGGCGACTATGGCTACACCTTC
CASSFTPGQGDYGYTF
>TRBV27|-|-|TRBJ2-3
TGTGCCAGCAGTTTAGCGGGTTTACTAGCAGATACGCAGTATTTT
CASSLAGLLADTQYF
>TRBV3-1/TRBV3-2|-|-|TRBJ2-3
TGTGCCAGCAGCCAAGGTGCGGACACAGATACGCAGTATTTT
CASSQGADTDTQYF
>TRBV5-1|-|TRBD1|TRBJ1-1
TGCGCCAGCAGCTTTGGACAGGGGAACACTGAAGCTTTCTTT
CASSFGQGNTEAFF
>TRBV5-8|-|-|TRBJ1-1
TGTGCCAGCAGCTCACTCTCCGGGAGGAGCGCTGAAGCTTTCTTT
CASSSLSGRSAEAFF
>TRBV5-4|-|TRBD2|TRBJ2-1
TGTGCCAGCAGCTTTTCCTCTAGCGGGGGAGGATACAATGAGCAGTTCTTC
CASSFSSSGGGYNEQFF
>TRBV11-2|-|-|TRBJ2-3
TGTGCCAGCAGCTTAACCGGGGTCCTATACACAGATACGCAGTATTTT
CASSLTGVLYTDTQYF
>TRBV7-9|-|-|TRBJ2-7
TGTGCCAGCAGCCCCTCAGGGGACGAGCAGTACTTC
CASSPSGDEQYF
>TRBV11-2|-|TRBD2|TRBJ2-1
TGTGCCAGCAGAGGACTAGCGGGGGGATACAATGAGCAGTTCTTC
CASRGLAGGYNEQFF
>TRBV6-5|-|TRBD1|TRBJ1-3
TGTGCCAGCAGTAGGGACAGGGCTGGAAACACCATATATTTT
CASSRDRAGNTIYF
>TRBV5-8|-|-|TRBJ1-2
TGTGCCAGCAGCTTGGGACAGAGGACTAACTATGGCTACACCTTC
CASSLGQRTNYGYTF
>TRBV5-4|-|-|TRBJ2-6
TGTGCCAGCAGCCCCCAGTTCGGGGCCAACGTCCTGACTTTC
CASSPQFGANVLTF
>TRBV9|-|TRBD1|TRBJ2-2
TGTGCCAGCAGCACTACCTTAAAAACAGGGGGCCAAACCGGGGAGCTGTTTTTT
CASSTTLKTGGQTGELFF
>TRBV24-1|-|TRBD1|TRBJ1-2
TGTGCCACCAGTGATTTGAGACAGGGACATGGCTACACCTTC
CATSDLRQGHGYTF
>TRBV15|-|TRBD1|TRBJ2-7
TGTGCCACCAGCGGAGGTGGGACAGGGACTATCGAGCAGTACTTC
CATSGGGTGTIEQYF
>TRBV5-1|once|-|TRBJ1-5
TGCGCCAGCAGCGATGGGGGGTCCTCAAATCAGCCCCAGCATTTT
CASSDGGSSNQPQHF
>TRBV24-1|-|TRBD1|TRBJ2-7
TGTGCCACCAGTGATTTCCACGGGACAGGGGCCCACGAGCAGTACTTC
CATSDFHGTGAHEQYF
>TRBV5-1|-|-|TRBJ1-2
TGCGCCAGCAGCTTGCTTCAGTCCAGGAATGGCTACACCTTC
CASSLLQSRNGYTF
>TRBV5-6|once|-|TRBJ2-7
TGTGCCAGCAGCTTGGCTCTCTCCTACGAGCAGTACTTC
CASSLALSYEQYF
>TRBV10-2|-|TRBD2|TRBJ2-5
TGCGCCAGCAGTACGACTAGCTATCAAGAGACCCAGTACTTC
CASSTTSYQETQYF
>TRBV19|once|-|TRBJ1-2
TGTGCCAGTAGTATGCAGGCAGGGATAAACTATGGCTACACCTTC
CASSMQAGINYGYTF
>TRBV5-5|-|-|TRBJ2-1
TGTGCCAGCAGCTTGAGGGGTGATAGTTACAATGAGCAGTTCTTC
CASSLRGDSYNEQFF